These 20 T cell receptor beta chains came from one sample sequenced in a study of tumor-infiltrating lymphocytes in primary liver carcinoma. TCR beta cDNA was reverse-transcribed from about 500 ng of total RNA. The reaction used a constant-region primer and ProtoScript II reverse transcriptase. Library construction for TCR beta comprised three nested multiplex PCR rounds performed with slightly modified ARM-PCR. Two initial PCR rounds of around 9 cycles each paired TRBV1-TRBV30 forward primers with a C-beta reverse primer. TCRdb reprocessed the multiplex PCR reads via MiXCR and lists one record per CDR3 protein. The repertoire holds around 79,000 distinct CDR3 sequences, with approximately 62% as singletons. RNA and DNA were co-extracted from roughly 20-30 mg of unsorted bulk tissue. The sequenced sample was tumor-adjacent normal liver tissue. The origin of the receptors is a man between 40 and 49 years old with primary liver carcinoma and hepatitis B virus infection.

By frequency in the sample, this clonotype is medium-sized. The chain links TRBV11-2 to TRBJ2-7; TRBD1 is a possible D gene (6 bases). CDR1 SGHAT and CDR2 FQNNGV come from the germline V gene. The CDR3 sequence is 15 residues long. V shed 5 bases and J shed 0 bases, with 14 bases lying between them. In nucleotides, the CDR3 is TGTGCCAGCAGCCCAGGGGTGGACGGCTCCTACGAGCAGTACTTC. Amino acid sequence: CASSPGVDGSYEQYF.

This clonotype showed up just once. The rearrangement uses TRBV29-1 and TRBJ2-1; a possible D gene is TRBD2 (5 bases). Germline V gene data show CDR1 as SQVTM and CDR2 as ANQGSEA. This CDR3 region has 12 residues. The CDR3 nucleotides are TGCAGGGTTAGAGAGGGTGGGAATGAGCAGTTCTTC. This gives the protein CRVREGGNEQFF.

This clonotype was seen ten or more times. V and J are TRBV29-1 and TRBJ1-1; TRBD1 matches 11 bases. V lost 5 bases and J lost 4; bases outside the gene matches: 12. Germline V lookup: CDR1 SQVTM, CDR2 ANQGSEA. This CDR3 region has 16 residues. The CDR3 is CSVSTGQGALSTEAFF. The DNA for the CDR3 is TGCAGCGTTTCGACCGGACAGGGGGCGCTTAGCACTGAAGCTTTCTTT.

The rearrangement links TRBV14 to TRBJ2-1, with no clear D. Germline CDR1 reads SGHDN; CDR2 reads FVKESK. V was trimmed by 1 base and J by 1 base, leaving 8 bases between them. The CDR3 is made up of 15 amino acids. CDR3 loop: CASSQGLRSYNEQFF. The CDR3 DNA follows: TGTGCCAGCAGCCAAGGTCTTAGGTCCTACAATGAGCAGTTCTTC.

Turning to this clonotype: The junction and the germline gene differ at one end; a read error may be behind it. The CDR3: CASSLSLVEEAQYF. As DNA, the CDR3 is TGTGCCAGCAGCTTGAGTCTAGTGGAAGAGGCCCAGTACTTC. V gene TRBV5-4 combines with J gene TRBJ2-5; D uncertain. Germline assignment: CDR1 SGHNT and CDR2 YYREEE (reference sequence). The CDR3 is 14 amino acids. The whole variable domain, filled in from reference TRBV5-4 and TRBJ2-5, reads ETGVTQSPTHLIKTRGQQVTLRCSSQSGHNTVSWYQQALGQGPQFIFQYYREEENGRGNFPPRFSGLQFPNYSSELNVNALELDDSALYLCASSLSLVEEAQYFGPGTRLLVL.

Worth noting for this clonotype: A much larger clone differs from this one at a single base, so this may be a read error. This chain joins TRBV7-9 and TRBJ2-7, with 7 bases matching TRBD1. The CDR3 runs to 13 residues. After removal of 6 bases from V and 2 bases from J, the junction contained 4 bases not matched to a gene. Germline loops: CDR1 SEHNR, CDR2 FQNEAQ (reference sequence). The CDR3 here is CASSLDRTYEQYF. CDR3 DNA sequence: TGTGCCAGCAGTTTGGACAGGACCTACGAGCAGTACTTC.

This clonotype was observed at least ten times. The V and J genes are TRBV29-1 and TRBJ2-2; either TRBD1 or TRBD2 may fit D (5 bases each). CDR3 length: 14 residues. Germline V gene sequence: CDR1 SQVTM, CDR2 ANQGSEA. The CDR3, as DNA: TGCAACGTCCTCGGTCCGGGACCCACCGGGGAGCTGTTTTTT. Translation gives CNVLGPGPTGELFF.

The CDR3 region has the DNA TGTGCCAGCAGCTCATGGCCCACAGGGGTCGATGAGCAGTTCTTC. This gives the protein CASSSWPTGVDEQFF. The chain links TRBV11-1 to TRBJ2-1, with 7 bases identical to TRBD1. Germline V gene data show CDR1 as SGHAT and CDR2 as FQDESV (reference sequence). V lost 4 bases and J lost 8; bases outside the gene matches: 11. This CDR3 has 15 amino acids.

With respect to this clonotype: Lacking the conserved final phenylalanine or tryptophan, this CDR3 likely reflects a read error. The DNA is omitted, as the CDR3 cannot be located on it reliably, and the CDR3 follows TCRdb's listing. The J gene is TRBJ1-5, the V gene TRBV4-1. Both ends counted, the CDR3 spans 15 residues. Germline CDR1 MGHRA, CDR2 YSYEKL. The CDR3 region is CASTQDHGGNQPQHV.

There are a few counts of this clonotype. A single base separates this from a much larger clone, so it may be a read error. The chain couples TRBV5-5 to TRBJ2-2; TRBD2 matches at 12 bases. The CDR3 runs 16 residues. CDR1 and CDR2 from the germline V gene are SGHKS and YYEKEE (reference sequence). The CDR3 here is CASSLGWTSGTGELLF. The CDR3 DNA is TGTGCCAGCAGCTTGGGATGGACTAGCGGGACCGGGGAGCTGCTTTTT.

Points on this clonotype: This sequence may be a read error, since a much larger clone differs from it by one base. This chain uses TRBV4-2 with TRBJ2-2; TRBD2 matches at 7 bases. Germline lookup yields CDR1 LGHNA and CDR2 YNFKEQ. This CDR3 region has 14 residues. The CDR3 nucleotides read TGTGCCAGCAGCCAAGATCAGGTGGGAGGGGAGCTGTTATTT. It is translated as CASSQDQVGGELLF.

Worth noting for this clonotype: Given a much more abundant clone one base away, this may be a read error. The J gene is TRBJ2-2, the V gene TRBV4-1; D unresolved. Germline CDR1 is MGHRA and CDR2 is YSYEKL. The CDR3 is 15 residues long. This chain's CDR3 is CASGQDLSSAGELFF. The CDR3 coding sequence is TGCGCCAGCGGCCAAGACCTAAGCAGTGCGGGGGAGCTGTTTTTT.

As to this clonotype: A read error is likely, as this CDR3 ends without the conserved phenylalanine or tryptophan. This chain links TRBV11-2 with TRBJ1-2, with a weak D call TRBD1 (5 bases). Trimming removed 6 bases from V and 2 bases from J, with 16 bases in between. The germline V gene has CDR1 SGHAT and CDR2 FQNNGV. This CDR3 contains 15 residues. The CDR3 region is CASSSLRQLNYGYTL. The CDR3 coding sequence is TGTGCCAGCAGTTCACTAAGACAGCTAAACTATGGCTACACCCTC.

This clonotype has just one count. At one end the junction does not follow the germline gene, possibly because of a read error. V gene TRBV12-3 or TRBV12-4 combines with J gene TRBJ1-5, with 8 bases aligning to TRBD1. This CDR3 has 17 amino acids. The CDR3 region has the DNA TGTGCCTGCAGTCCATCGGTGTTGGACAGGGACGGTCAGCCCCACCATTTT. Protein sequence: CACSPSVLDRDGQPHHF.

V usage is TRBV28 and J usage is TRBJ1-2, with D uncertain. This CDR3 is 12 amino acids long. Trimming cost V 9 bases and J 8 bases, with 16 bases left between them. Germline-derived CDR1 and CDR2 are MDHEN and SYDVKM. CDR3 sequence (DNA): TGTGCCAGTAGCTACTACAGAGGGGGCTACACCTTC. Its translation: CASSYYRGGYTF.

Of note for this clonotype: Germline and junction disagree at one end, which may indicate a read error. The V gene is TRBV4-1, the J gene TRBJ2-5; 11 positions agree with TRBD1. The CDR3 has 16 amino acids. CDR1 MGHRA and CDR2 YSYEKL come from the germline V gene. The CDR3 loop is CASSQGTGGTRETQYF. CDR3 DNA sequence: TGCGCCAGCAGCCAAGGGACAGGGGGCACCAGGGAGACCCAATACTTC.

Remarks on this clonotype: A much larger clone sits a single nucleotide away, making a read error possible. The chain joins TRBV5-1 to TRBJ2-4; the D gene could be TRBD1 or TRBD2 (5 bases each). Germline V gene data show CDR1 as SGHRS and CDR2 as YFSETQ. The CDR3 runs 18 residues. The ends were cut back, 4 bases at V and 1 base at J, with 21 bases in the middle. CDR3 residues: CASSALNRDPIAKNIQYF. CDR3 bases: TGCGCCAGCAGCGCCCTCAACCGGGACCCGATTGCCAAAAACATTCAGTACTTC.

This clonotype was recorded only once. This may come from a read error, since a much larger clone is one base off. The chain recombines TRBV28 with TRBJ1-4; a weak D match, TRBD1 (5 bases). CDR1 MDHEN and CDR2 SYDVKM come from the germline V gene. V lost 9 bases and J lost 0, with 14 bases in between. This CDR3 spans 15 amino acids. The CDR3 here is CARGVGQATNEKLFF. CDR3 nucleotide sequence: TGTGCCAGAGGGGTTGGGCAAGCAACTAATGAAAAACTGTTTTTT.

With respect to this clonotype: This may arise from a read error, as a much more abundant clone is one base away. The gene calls are TRBV29-1 and TRBJ2-7; 13 bases are shared with TRBD2. The length of the CDR3 is 16 residues. The junction had 11 bases not matched to a gene; V was cut back by 6 bases and J by 3 bases. Germline V gene sequence: CDR1 SQVTM, CDR2 ANQGSEA. The CDR3 loop is CSVRTSGSSRHYEQYF. The CDR3 DNA sequence: TGCAGCGTGCGGACTAGCGGGAGCTCAAGACACTACGAGCAGTACTTC.

A note on this clonotype: The CDR3 does not close with the conserved phenylalanine or tryptophan, likely indicating a read error. The CDR3 nucleotides are TGTGCCAGCAGTGAAGCCGGGAGGATTCAGAATCAGCCCCAGCATTCT. Amino acid sequence: CASSEAGRIQNQPQHS. V is TRBV6-1 and J is TRBJ1-5; D is unclear. CDR1 is MNHNS and CDR2 is SASEGT in the germline V gene. V lost 0 bases, J lost 4 bases, and 13 bases lay in between. The CDR3 is made up of 16 amino acids.